This TCR beta chain was documented in a study of T cells in Graves' hyperthyroidism and ophthalmopathy. This clonotype was seen more than once but under ten times. The CDR3 regions of TCR beta were amplified from RNA transcripts. HTBI primers drove first-round RT-PCR of the TCR CDR3. MiXCR, applied by TCRdb to the multiplex PCR reads, yields one record per CDR3 protein. Found here are 300,000 to 350,000 distinct CDR3 sequences, 15% to 20% of them singletons; the top ten hold around 50%. The clonotype was recovered from a woman aged 45 to 65 with Graves' hyperthyroidism. The specimen was blood.

DNA of the CDR3: TGTGCCAGTAGTATAGGCTTTTCGGACAGGGGGCCGAGCAATCAGCCCCAGCATTTT. It encodes CASSIGFSDRGPSNQPQHF. The chain uses TRBV19 and TRBJ1-5; 11 nucleotides agree with TRBD1. The V gene end was trimmed by 1 base and the J gene end by 1 base; junction bases not matched to a gene: 9. Germline V gene data show CDR1 as LNHDA and CDR2 as SQIVND (reference sequence). This CDR3 spans 19 amino acids.